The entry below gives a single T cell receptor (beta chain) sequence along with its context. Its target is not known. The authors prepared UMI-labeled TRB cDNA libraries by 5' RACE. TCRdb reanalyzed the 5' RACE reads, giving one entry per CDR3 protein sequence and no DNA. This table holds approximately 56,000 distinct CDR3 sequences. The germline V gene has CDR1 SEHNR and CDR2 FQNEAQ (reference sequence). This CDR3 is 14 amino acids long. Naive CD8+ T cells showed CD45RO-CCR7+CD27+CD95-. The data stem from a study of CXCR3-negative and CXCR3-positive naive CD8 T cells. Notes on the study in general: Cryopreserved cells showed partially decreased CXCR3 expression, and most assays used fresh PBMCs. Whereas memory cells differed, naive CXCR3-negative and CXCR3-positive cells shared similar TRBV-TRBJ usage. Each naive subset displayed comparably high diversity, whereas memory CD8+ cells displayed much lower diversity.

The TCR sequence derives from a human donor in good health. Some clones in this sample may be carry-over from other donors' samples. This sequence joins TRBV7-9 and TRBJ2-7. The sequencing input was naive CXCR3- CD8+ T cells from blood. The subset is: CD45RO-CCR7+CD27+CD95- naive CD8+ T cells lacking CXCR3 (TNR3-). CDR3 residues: CASSLRGNPYEQYF.